A single sample is the source of the 18 T cell receptor beta chains below, sequenced in a study of blood T cell repertoires in COVID-19. The method was immunoSEQ multiplex PCR; TCRdb's version includes in-frame clones alone and lacks a portion of them. The sample has 300,000 to 450,000 clones; about 88% are singletons. The sequenced sample was peripheral blood. The source of these receptors is a human donor in a cohort sampled during active COVID-19.

The chain couples TRBV30 to TRBJ2-7; 8 positions match TRBD2. The CDR3 covers 12 residues. Germline trimming cut 8 bases from V and 1 base from J; bases unmatched to any gene: 4. In germline, CDR1 is GTSNPN, CDR2 SVGIG (reference sequence). The CDR3 spells CAGGLASYEQYF. The CDR3 DNA follows: TGTGCCGGAGGACTAGCTTCCTACGAGCAGTACTTC.

The genes are TRBV29-1 and TRBJ2-7; 9 nucleotides align to TRBD1. V gave up 6 bases and J gave up 1 base; unmatched junction bases: 7. Germline V CDR1 and CDR2: SQVTM, ANQGSEA. This CDR3 is built from 14 residues. In DNA, the CDR3 is TGCAGCGTGGAAACGGGACAGGGTTCCTACGAGCAGTACTTC. It codes for CSVETGQGSYEQYF.

The V and J genes are TRBV2 and TRBJ2-1; 7 nucleotides agree with TRBD2. The CDR3 covers 14 residues. The ends lost 4 bases at V and 6 bases at J; junction bases unmatched: 6. Germline lookup yields CDR1 SNHLY and CDR2 FYNNEI. The CDR3, as DNA: TGTGCCAGCAGTGGACCAAGCGGGATCAATGAGCAGTTCTTC. Translation: CASSGPSGINEQFF.

The chain joins TRBV6-2 or TRBV6-3 to TRBJ1-5; D gene uncertain. Germline assignment: CDR1 MNHEY and CDR2 SVGEGT. This CDR3 region has 14 residues. Trimming removed 2 bases at V and 6 bases at J, with 11 bases between. CDR3 sequence reads: CASSYRAGLQPQHF. The DNA of the CDR3 is TGTGCCAGCAGTTACCGGGCAGGACTTCAGCCCCAGCATTTT.

This sequence joins TRBV5-5 and TRBJ2-3; 7 bases fit TRBD1. The CDR3 is 16 residues long. The J segment lost 3 bases and the V segment lost 0 bases, leaving 7 bases of the junction unmatched. CDR1 and CDR2 (germline): SGHKS, YYEKEE (reference sequence). CDR3 loop: CASSLGQGKGTDTQYF. The CDR3 DNA sequence: TGTGCCAGCAGCTTGGGACAGGGAAAGGGTACAGATACGCAGTATTTT.

This clone has ten or more counts. The chain has TRBV6-1 and TRBJ2-7, with 8 nucleotides matching TRBD2. This CDR3 has 15 amino acids. Losses at the gene ends were 2 bases for V and 3 bases for J; bases not matched to a gene: 6. CDR1 is MNHNS and CDR2 is SASEGT in the germline V gene. CDR3 residues: CASSEKGLADYEQYF. The CDR3 bases are TGTGCCAGCAGTGAAAAAGGACTAGCAGACTACGAGCAGTACTTC.

CDR3 region: CASSLVGVGEQYF. Written as DNA, the CDR3 is TGCGCCAGCAGCTTGGTAGGGGTGGGGGAGCAGTACTTC. The V gene is TRBV5-1, the J gene TRBJ2-7, with D perhaps matching TRBD1 (5 bases). There are 13 residues in the CDR3. Germline V CDR1 and CDR2: SGHRS, YFSETQ. V was trimmed by 0 bases and J by 7 bases, leaving 11 bases between them.

The chain uses TRBV5-1 and TRBJ1-3; a weak D match, TRBD1 (5 bases). This CDR3 has 18 residues. Germline values: CDR1 SGHRS, CDR2 YFSETQ. The ends were cut back, 0 bases at V and 0 bases at J, with 16 bases in the middle. The CDR3 loop is CASSLEGFQRYSGNTIYF. As DNA, the CDR3 is TGCGCCAGCAGCTTGGAGGGGTTTCAAAGATACTCTGGAAACACCATATATTTT.

This sequence joins TRBV11-3 and TRBJ2-2; the match to TRBD2 covers 15 bases. CDR1 SGHNT and CDR2 YENEEA come from the germline V gene. CDR3 size: 19 residues. V dropped 1 base and J dropped 0; count of bases not matched to a gene: 3. CDR3 sequence (DNA): TGTGCCAGCAGCTTAGTGGGACTAGCGGGGGGTACGAACACCGGGGAGCTGTTTTTT. It specifies CASSLVGLAGGTNTGELFF.

For this clone: The identical CDR3 is also encoded by other nucleotide sequences in the sample. This sequence joins TRBV5-1 and TRBJ2-7; D perhaps matches TRBD2 (6 bases). V was clipped by 4 bases and J by 2 bases, with 10 bases between them. The CDR3 consists of 13 residues. Germline CDR1 SGHRS, CDR2 YFSETQ. The CDR3 bases are TGCGCCAGCAGCCTGGGACTCACCTACGAGCAGTACTTC. It encodes CASSLGLTYEQYF.

CDR3 amino acids: CATSEWGDRRIDEQFF. The CDR3 DNA is TGTGCCACCAGTGAATGGGGGGACAGGCGAATAGATGAGCAGTTCTTC. The chain employs TRBV24-1 and TRBJ2-1; the match to TRBD1 covers 8 bases. The ends lost 4 bases at V and 8 bases at J; junction bases unmatched: 12. The germline CDR1 and CDR2 sequences are KGHDR and SFDVKD. The CDR3 runs 16 residues.

The rearrangement joins TRBV5-1 to TRBJ2-5; D unresolved. V lost 0 bases, J lost 5 bases, and 11 bases lay in between. There are 14 residues in the CDR3. Looked up from germline, CDR1 is SGHRS and CDR2 is YFSETQ. The CDR3 DNA reads as TGCGCCAGCAGCTTGGGGCAGGTGAGCGAGACCCAGTACTTC. It translates to CASSLGQVSETQYF.

This clone occurred many times. The same CDR3 is also encoded by other DNA sequences in this sample. V is TRBV5-1 and J is TRBJ1-2; the match to TRBD1 covers 9 bases. Germline-derived CDR1 and CDR2 are SGHRS and YFSETQ. V lost 4 bases and J lost 7; bases outside the gene matches: 2. This CDR3 is 12 amino acids long. The DNA of the CDR3 is TGCGCCAGCAGCACGACAGGGGGTGGCTACACCTTC. Translated, it gives CASSTTGGGYTF. Combining the CDR3 with reference TRBV5-1 and TRBJ1-2 gives the whole variable domain KAGVTQTPRYLIKTRGQQVTLSCSPISGHRSVSWYQQTPGQGLQFLFEYFSETQRNKGNFPGRFSGRQFSNSRSEMNVSTLELGDSALYLCASSTTGGGYTFGSGTRLTVV.

The rearrangement joins TRBV5-5 to TRBJ2-3; 10 bases match TRBD2. V lost 4 bases and J lost 4; bases outside the gene matches: 9. Germline V lookup: CDR1 SGHKS, CDR2 YYEKEE (reference sequence). The CDR3 is made up of 16 amino acids. The CDR3 DNA reads as TGTGCCAGCAGCCTGGGGGTAGCGGGGGGAGCAGATACGCAGTATTTT. Its translation is CASSLGVAGGADTQYF.

This chain joins TRBV5-4 and TRBJ2-7; TRBD2 matches at 9 bases. The ends lost 4 bases at V and 0 bases at J; junction bases unmatched: 8. CDR3 length: 16 residues. Germline V gene lookup returns CDR1 SGHNT and CDR2 YYREEE (reference sequence). CDR3 DNA sequence: TGTGCCAGCAGCCGGGGGGTAGCGGGAGCCTCCTACGAGCAGTACTTC. This encodes CASSRGVAGASYEQYF.

The rearrangement joins TRBV3-1 (or the pseudogene TRBV3-2) to TRBJ1-2; D call uncertain. The germline gives CDR1 LGHDT, CDR2 YNNKEL (reference sequence). With 0 bases removed from V and 4 bases from J, the gap between germline ends came to 9 bases. The CDR3 consists of 14 residues. CDR3 sequence (DNA): TGTGCCAGCAGCCAAGATGCCAGTCTCTATGGCTACACCTTC. It encodes CASSQDASLYGYTF.

This rearrangement joins TRBV28 to TRBJ2-7, with 8 bases aligning to TRBD1. This CDR3 has 16 amino acids. The V and J ends lost 2 bases and 0 bases, in that order; junction bases with no gene match: 6. Germline CDR1 and CDR2: MDHEN and SYDVKM. The CDR3 nucleotides read TGTGCCAGCAGTTTAGGACAGGGCCTCTACTCCTACGAGCAGTACTTC. Residues: CASSLGQGLYSYEQYF.

This chain joins TRBV4-1 and TRBJ2-7; 7 bases fit TRBD1. In germline, CDR1 is MGHRA, CDR2 YSYEKL. The J segment lost 6 bases and the V segment lost 0 bases, leaving 14 bases of the junction unmatched. There are 17 residues in the CDR3. The CDR3 here is CASSQESRGRSSGEQYF. CDR3 DNA sequence: TGCGCCAGCAGCCAAGAAAGTAGGGGGCGCTCTTCCGGCGAGCAGTACTTC.